The 31 T cell receptor beta chains reported below all come from one sample, sequenced in a study of blood T cell repertoires in COVID-19. TCRdb's table, derived via immunoSEQ multiplex PCR, lists solely in-frame clones and lacks some. The sample consists of fewer than 350,000 clones, 85% of them appearing once. Sequencing input: peripheral blood. These receptors originate from a woman between 50 and 59 years old with active or convalescent COVID-19.

The chain has TRBV10-2 and TRBJ2-7, with 11 bases that match TRBD2. Germline trimming cut 2 bases from V and 2 bases from J; bases unmatched to any gene: 5. The CDR3 length is 16 residues. The germline CDR1 and CDR2 sequences are WSHSY and SAAADI. The chain's CDR3 is CASSEQGLAVTYEQYF. The DNA of the CDR3 is TGCGCCAGCAGTGAGCAGGGACTAGCGGTGACCTACGAGCAGTACTTC.

This chain uses TRBV7-9 with TRBJ1-1; D is possibly TRBD1 (5 bases). The ends were cut back, 1 base at V and 1 base at J, with 10 bases in the middle. CDR1 and CDR2 from the germline V gene are SEHNR and FQNEAQ (reference sequence). CDR3 size: 15 residues. DNA of the CDR3: TGTGCCAGCAGCTTAGACGGACACTCGAACACTGAAGCTTTCTTT. Its translation is CASSLDGHSNTEAFF. The variable domain in full, with the rest retrieved from reference TRBV7-9 and TRBJ1-1, is DTGVSQNPRHKITKRGQNVTFRCDPISEHNRLYWYRQTLGQGPEFLTYFQNEAQLEKSRLLSDRFSAERPKGSFSTLEIQRTEQGDSAMYLCASSLDGHSNTEAFFGQGTRLTVV.

The table lists this clone with a count of one. V gene TRBV11-2 combines with J gene TRBJ1-1; D is unresolved. This CDR3 is 12 amino acids long. V was shortened by 4 bases and J by 10 bases, with 13 bases between the two germline ends. Germline CDR1 is SGHAT and CDR2 is FQNNGV. In DNA form, the CDR3 reads TGTGCCAGCAGCTCCCCGACACGGGGAGCTTTCTTT. It encodes CASSSPTRGAFF.

The DNA of the CDR3 is TGTGCCATCAGTGAGTCCGGGGGTAAGGAGACCCAGTACTTC. This encodes CAISESGGKETQYF. The rearrangement links TRBV10-3 to TRBJ2-5; possible D gene TRBD2, 6 bases. The germline gives CDR1 ENHRY, CDR2 SYGVKD. Deletions cut 0 bases from V and 5 bases from J, with 10 bases between. The CDR3 has 14 amino acids.

The chain employs TRBV7-2 and TRBJ2-2; 8 bases match TRBD1. The CDR3 is 15 residues long. Germline loops: CDR1 SGHTA, CDR2 FQGNSA. The trim removed 5 bases at V and 6 bases at J, leaving 8 bases unmatched. The CDR3 region has the DNA TGTGCCAGCAGCGTACAGGGGGGACCATCCGGGGAGCTGTTTTTT. Protein sequence: CASSVQGGPSGELFF.

The chain is built from TRBV5-4 and TRBJ2-7; 9 bases are shared with TRBD1. Germline-derived CDR1 and CDR2 are SGHNT and YYREEE (reference sequence). The CDR3 length is 14 residues. Trimming removed 3 bases from V and 6 bases from J; junction bases left unmatched: 7. The CDR3 DNA reads TGTGCCAGCAGCTGGGGACAGGGTTCAGCCGAGCAGTACTTC. Translating gives CASSWGQGSAEQYF.

The V and J genes are TRBV24-1 and TRBJ1-5, with D perhaps matching TRBD1 (6 bases). This CDR3 has 15 residues. The V end lost 5 bases, the J end lost 0 bases, and 10 bases lay between the germline ends. Germline CDR1 reads KGHDR; CDR2 reads SFDVKD. The CDR3 sequence: CATSVSGDSNQPQHF. In DNA, the CDR3 is TGTGCCACCAGTGTTTCAGGGGATAGCAATCAGCCCCAGCATTTT.

V is TRBV7-9 and J is TRBJ2-3, with 7 bases identical to TRBD1. The J segment lost 10 bases and the V segment lost 5 bases, leaving 9 bases of the junction unmatched. Germline values: CDR1 SEHNR, CDR2 FQNEAQ (reference sequence). The CDR3 extends over 13 amino acids. CDR3 bases: TGTGCCAGCAGCCCGAGGGACAGCGCGCCGCAGTATTTT. It encodes CASSPRDSAPQYF.

The count of this clone is one. This CDR3 is also generated by other DNA sequences in the sample. The rearrangement links TRBV5-4 to TRBJ2-1; perhaps TRBD2 as D (6 bases). This CDR3 has 16 amino acids. The V and J ends lost 0 bases and 4 bases respectively, with 14 bases between them. The germline CDR1 and CDR2 sequences are SGHNT and YYREEE (reference sequence). Here the CDR3 reads CASSLGGSGGYNEQFF. The CDR3 region has the DNA TGTGCCAGCAGCTTGGGCGGTAGCGGTGGGTACAATGAGCAGTTCTTC.

V usage is TRBV5-1 and J usage is TRBJ2-1, with D possibly being TRBD2 (5 bases). The CDR3 length is 17 residues. The V gene's germline CDR1 is SGHRS and CDR2 YFSETQ. Deletions cut 4 bases from V and 0 bases from J, with 17 bases between. The CDR3 nucleotides read TGCGCCAGCAGCCCGCAGTTCACCACTAGCTCCTACAATGAGCAGTTCTTC. It is translated as CASSPQFTTSSYNEQFF. Complete variable domain (other parts from reference TRBV5-1 and TRBJ2-1): KAGVTQTPRYLIKTRGQQVTLSCSPISGHRSVSWYQQTPGQGLQFLFEYFSETQRNKGNFPGRFSGRQFSNSRSEMNVSTLELGDSALYLCASSPQFTTSSYNEQFFGPGTRLTVL.

V and J are TRBV29-1 and TRBJ1-5, with a weak D call TRBD1 (5 bases). CDR1 is SQVTM, CDR2 ANQGSEA, per germline. CDR3 size: 14 residues. Between the trimmed V and J ends, which lost 7 bases and 6 bases, there was a span of 19 bases. The CDR3 protein is CSATGVGESQPQHF. Written as DNA, the CDR3 is TGCAGCGCCACGGGGGTCGGGGAATCTCAGCCCCAGCATTTT.

The chain joins TRBV14 to TRBJ2-5; tentatively, D is TRBD1 (5 bases). The CDR3 is made up of 13 amino acids. Germline-derived CDR1 and CDR2 are SGHDN and FVKESK. Trimming removed 4 bases from V and 5 bases from J, with 11 bases in between. CDR3 nucleotide sequence: TGTGCCAGCAGCCGACAGATGCGGGAGACCCAGTACTTC. It yields the protein CASSRQMRETQYF.

The V call is TRBV11-3, the J call TRBJ1-1; no firm D call. Germline V gene lookup returns CDR1 SGHNT and CDR2 YENEEA. This CDR3 has 13 residues. With 5 bases removed from V and 6 bases from J, the gap between germline ends came to 13 bases. The CDR3, as DNA: TGTGCCAGCAGCGCGGGTCTCGAACCTGAAGCTTTCTTT. It translates to CASSAGLEPEAFF.

This clone has a handful of counts. The rearrangement joins TRBV5-4 to TRBJ2-2; TRBD2 matches at 9 bases. This CDR3 is built from 17 residues. Germline CDR1 and CDR2: SGHNT and YYREEE (reference sequence). V trimming: 3 bases; J trimming: 5 bases; junction bases outside the gene matches: 11. CDR3 bases: TGTGCCAGCAGCTCCCCTACTAGCGGGCTGGGGACCGGGGAGCTGTTTTTT. Protein product: CASSSPTSGLGTGELFF.

This clone was counted a few times. The J gene is TRBJ1-4, the V gene TRBV4-1, with 9 bases that match TRBD1. V was clipped by 1 base and J by 8 bases; unmatched bases: 5. CDR1 is MGHRA and CDR2 is YSYEKL in the germline V gene. The CDR3 is 15 residues long. CDR3 region: CASSQATGGDEKLFF. The CDR3 nucleotides are TGCGCCAGCAGCCAAGCTACAGGGGGCGACGAAAAACTGTTTTTT.

The V and J genes are TRBV28 and TRBJ2-7; the match to TRBD1 covers 8 bases. Trimming cost V 2 bases and J 4 bases; bases outside gene matches: 4. The CDR3 is made up of 14 amino acids. Germline loops: CDR1 MDHEN, CDR2 SYDVKM. CDR3 DNA: TGTGCCAGCAGTTTACCGGGACAGGTTTACGAGCAGTACTTC. As protein: CASSLPGQVYEQYF.

V usage is TRBV5-1 and J usage is TRBJ1-1, with 8 positions matching TRBD1. After removal of 0 bases from V and 0 bases from J, the junction contained 1 base not matched to a gene. This CDR3 comprises 15 residues. Germline V gene sequence: CDR1 SGHRS, CDR2 YFSETQ. The CDR3 region has the DNA TGCGCCAGCAGCTTGGCAGGGGGCATGAACACTGAAGCTTTCTTT. Translating it yields CASSLAGGMNTEAFF. The variable domain in full, completed from reference TRBV5-1 and TRBJ1-1, reads KAGVTQTPRYLIKTRGQQVTLSCSPISGHRSVSWYQQTPGQGLQFLFEYFSETQRNKGNFPGRFSGRQFSNSRSEMNVSTLELGDSALYLCASSLAGGMNTEAFFGQGTRLTVV.

This clone was seen only once. V is TRBV30 and J is TRBJ1-2; D gene ambiguous. CDR1 GTSNPN and CDR2 SVGIG come from the germline V gene (reference sequence). The length of the CDR3 is 13 residues. Trimming took 2 bases from V and 8 from J, leaving 15 bases between them. CDR3 DNA sequence: TGTGCCTGGAGTTTGGCACCCCTCAACGGCTACACCTTC. This codes for CAWSLAPLNGYTF. Filled out from reference TRBV30 and TRBJ1-2, the complete variable domain reads SQTIHQWPATLVQPVGSPLSLECTVEGTSNPNLYWYRQAAGRGLQLLFYSVGIGQISSEVPQNLSASRPQDRQFILSSKKLLLSDSGFYLCAWSLAPLNGYTFGSGTRLTVV.

The rearrangement links TRBV5-1 to TRBJ2-2; D is unclear. Trimming took off 0 bases at V and 1 base at J, with 4 bases between the two ends. CDR1 is SGHRS, CDR2 YFSETQ, per germline. This CDR3 is built from 14 residues. The CDR3 is CASSLAVNTGELFF. CDR3 DNA sequence: TGCGCCAGCAGCTTGGCCGTGAACACCGGGGAGCTGTTTTTT.

The chain uses TRBV5-1 and TRBJ1-2; 8 bases are shared with TRBD1. In germline, CDR1 is SGHRS, CDR2 YFSETQ. J was trimmed by 6 bases and V by 5 bases; bases with no gene match: 6. CDR3 length: 13 amino acids. In DNA form, the CDR3 reads TGCGCCAGCAGGCTAACGACAGGGGATGGCTACACCTTC. As protein: CASRLTTGDGYTF.

V usage is TRBV7-9 and J usage is TRBJ1-1; D perhaps matches TRBD1 (5 bases). CDR3 length equals 15 residues. Germline V gene sequence: CDR1 SEHNR, CDR2 FQNEAQ (reference sequence). The V and J ends lost 0 bases and 4 bases respectively, with 12 bases between them. The CDR3 protein is CASSLADGGSTEAFF. DNA of the CDR3: TGTGCCAGCAGCTTAGCGGACGGGGGAAGCACTGAAGCTTTCTTT.

The rearrangement uses TRBV27 and TRBJ1-1; D gene ambiguous. The germline V gene encodes CDR1 MNHEY and CDR2 SMNVEV (reference sequence). V shed 3 bases and J shed 0 bases, with 8 bases lying between them. The CDR3 sequence is 14 residues long. The CDR3 nucleotides are TGTGCCAGCAGTTTGAACGGGATGAACACTGAAGCTTTCTTT. The encoded protein is CASSLNGMNTEAFF.

The rearrangement joins TRBV30 to TRBJ2-1; 15 bases line up with TRBD2. V lost 1 base and J lost 7; bases outside the gene matches: 5. The CDR3 length is 16 residues. The germline CDR1 and CDR2 sequences are GTSNPN and SVGIG (reference sequence). CDR3 protein: CAWSEPGLAGGNEQFF. The CDR3 nucleotides are TGTGCCTGGAGTGAGCCGGGACTAGCGGGAGGTAATGAGCAGTTCTTC. The full variable domain, in which reference TRBV30 and TRBJ2-1 provide the parts outside the CDR3, is SQTIHQWPATLVQPVGSPLSLECTVEGTSNPNLYWYRQAAGRGLQLLFYSVGIGQISSEVPQNLSASRPQDRQFILSSKKLLLSDSGFYLCAWSEPGLAGGNEQFFGPGTRLTVL.

This chain connects TRBV28 to TRBJ1-5; weak D call: TRBD1 (5 bases). V dropped 6 bases and J dropped 0 bases, with 12 bases sitting between them. Germline CDR1 reads MDHEN; CDR2 reads SYDVKM. This CDR3 spans 15 amino acids. In nucleotides, the CDR3 is TGTGCCAGCAGGGGGCTAAGATATAGCAATCAGCCCCAGCATTTT. Its translation: CASRGLRYSNQPQHF.

The rearrangement uses TRBV5-1 and TRBJ2-1, with 11 bases identical to TRBD2. This CDR3 is built from 15 residues. Germline CDR1 reads SGHRS; CDR2 reads YFSETQ. The ends lost 3 bases at V and 7 bases at J; junction bases unmatched: 6. For the CDR3, the DNA is TGCGCCAGCAGCTCGTCGGGGACTAGCGGTAATGAGCAGTTCTTC. Protein sequence: CASSSSGTSGNEQFF.

The chain joins TRBV5-4 to TRBJ2-7; 8 bases fit TRBD1. This CDR3 comprises 15 residues. Trimming cost V 0 bases and J 2 bases; bases outside gene matches: 4. Germline V gives CDR1 SGHNT, CDR2 YYREEE (reference sequence). CDR3 bases: TGTGCCAGCAGCTTGGGAGACAGGGGACCCTACGAGCAGTACTTC. Its translation is CASSLGDRGPYEQYF.

V and J are TRBV10-2 and TRBJ2-7; 12 bases line up with TRBD2. Germline assignment: CDR1 WSHSY and CDR2 SAAADI. The junction had 14 bases not matched to a gene; V was cut back by 4 bases and J by 4 bases. The CDR3 runs 18 residues. CDR3 in DNA: TGCGCCAGCAGTGCTTGGACTAGCGGGGTCTCCTCTCTTTACGAGCAGTACTTC. Its protein product is CASSAWTSGVSSLYEQYF.

The chain is built from TRBV20-1 and TRBJ2-5, with 9 nucleotides matching TRBD2. CDR3 size: 14 residues. The V and J ends lost 3 bases and 5 bases, in that order; junction bases with no gene match: 7. Germline loops: CDR1 DFQATT, CDR2 SNEGSKA (reference sequence). CDR3 sequence: CSASRREGGETQYF. The CDR3 DNA reads as TGCAGTGCTAGTCGGCGGGAGGGCGGGGAGACCCAGTACTTC.

The chain links TRBV6-2 or TRBV6-3 to TRBJ1-1, with 9 bases lining up with TRBD1. J was trimmed by 2 bases and V by 3 bases; bases with no gene match: 7. CDR3 length equals 16 residues. CDR1 is MNHEY and CDR2 is SVGEGT in the germline V gene. The CDR3 bases are TGTGCCAGCAGTTATATACGGGGACAGGGAAACACTGAAGCTTTCTTT. It translates to CASSYIRGQGNTEAFF.

This chain connects TRBV5-6 to TRBJ1-2; 9 bases align to TRBD1. CDR3 length: 15 residues. V lost 4 bases to trimming and J lost 4 bases; unmatched junction nucleotides: 8. Germline-derived CDR1 and CDR2 are SGHDT and YYEEEE. The CDR3 loop is CASSGIQGASYGYTF. The DNA of the CDR3 is TGTGCCAGCAGCGGAATACAGGGGGCAAGCTATGGCTACACCTTC.

This chain uses TRBV5-1 with TRBJ2-1; TRBD2 agrees at 12 bases. CDR3 size: 20 residues. V shed 4 bases, J shed 8 bases, and the junction held 22 bases outside the gene matches. Germline assignment: CDR1 SGHRS and CDR2 YFSETQ. CDR3 amino acids: CASSQTRLAGGPLKDYEQFF. CDR3 bases: TGCGCCAGCAGCCAAACACGGCTAGCGGGAGGGCCACTCAAAGATTATGAGCAGTTCTTC.